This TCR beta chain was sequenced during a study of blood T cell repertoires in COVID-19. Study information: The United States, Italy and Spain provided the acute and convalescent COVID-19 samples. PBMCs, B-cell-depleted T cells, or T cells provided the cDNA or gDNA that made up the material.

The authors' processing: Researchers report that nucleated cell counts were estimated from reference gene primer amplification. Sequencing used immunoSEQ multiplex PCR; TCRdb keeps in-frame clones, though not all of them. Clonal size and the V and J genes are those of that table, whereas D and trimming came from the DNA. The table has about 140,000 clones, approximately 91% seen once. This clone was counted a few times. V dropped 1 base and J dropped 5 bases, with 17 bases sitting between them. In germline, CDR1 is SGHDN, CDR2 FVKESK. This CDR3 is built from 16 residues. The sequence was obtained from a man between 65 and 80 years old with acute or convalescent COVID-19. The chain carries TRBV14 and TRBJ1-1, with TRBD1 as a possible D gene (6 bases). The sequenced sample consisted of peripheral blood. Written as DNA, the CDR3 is TGTGCCAGCAGCCAAGGGCAGGGGATGTTAGTAACTGAAGCTTTCTTT. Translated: CASSQGQGMLVTEAFF. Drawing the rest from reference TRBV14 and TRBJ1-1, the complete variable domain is EAGVTQFPSHSVIEKGQTVTLRCDPISGHDNLYWYRRVMGKEIKFLLHFVKESKQDESGMPNNRFLAERTGGTYSTLKVQPAELEDSGVYFCASSQGQGMLVTEAFFGQGTRLTVV.